The 27 T cell receptor beta chains listed next were all sequenced from one sample in a study of blood T cell repertoires in COVID-19. Assay used: immunoSEQ multiplex PCR; TCRdb lists only in-frame clones, some missing. The sample lists some 250,000 clones; around 88% were seen once. What was sequenced was PBMCs or T cells enriched from blood (not recorded which). The receptors here all came from a man between 35 and 55 years old who had recovered from COVID-19.

The rearrangement joins TRBV6-5 to TRBJ2-7; 7 bases are a match to TRBD1. J was trimmed by 5 bases and V by 2 bases; bases with no gene match: 6. CDR1 and CDR2 (germline): MNHEY, SVGAGI. CDR3 size: 14 residues. In DNA, the CDR3 is TGTGCCAGCAGTTACCTGGACAGGCAGCACGAGCAGTACTTC. It specifies CASSYLDRQHEQYF.

The chain joins TRBV29-1 to TRBJ2-7; TRBD2 might be the D (7 bases). The CDR3 is 18 residues long. CDR1 is SQVTM, CDR2 ANQGSEA, per germline. The V end was cut by 7 bases, the J end by 4 bases, with 32 bases between. The CDR3: CSARTPGGRGGSSYEQYF. Written as DNA, the CDR3 is TGCAGCGCTCGCACCCCCGGGGGGCGAGGCGGGAGTTCTTACGAGCAGTACTTC.

DNA for the CDR3: TGTGCCAGCAGTCGGACTAGCGGGACTGATACGCAGTATTTT. Residues: CASSRTSGTDTQYF. The chain joins TRBV7-8 to TRBJ2-3, with 12 positions matching TRBD2. Germline CDR1 SGHVS, CDR2 FQNEAQ. The CDR3 sequence is 14 residues long. V gave up 6 bases and J gave up 6 bases; unmatched junction bases: 4.

The chain employs TRBV5-1 and TRBJ2-1, with TRBD2 identical over 10 bases. CDR3 length: 19 amino acids. V trimming: 2 bases; J trimming: 0 bases; junction bases outside the gene matches: 11. Germline CDR1 SGHRS, CDR2 YFSETQ. Written as DNA, the CDR3 is TGCGCCAGCAGCTTAAACACAGCTAGCGGGAGTTTCTCCTACAATGAGCAGTTCTTC. The encoded protein is CASSLNTASGSFSYNEQFF.

The gene calls are TRBV25-1 and TRBJ2-7, with a weak D call TRBD2 (6 bases). The ends were cut back, 1 base at V and 3 bases at J, with 10 bases in the middle. In germline, CDR1 is MGHDK, CDR2 SYGVNS. This CDR3 region has 14 residues. The CDR3 sequence is CASSESPTSYEQYF. The CDR3, as DNA: TGTGCCAGCAGTGAATCGCCGACTAGCTACGAGCAGTACTTC.

This chain links TRBV5-1 with TRBJ2-7; 9 bases are shared with TRBD1. V lost 4 bases to trimming and J lost 5 bases; unmatched junction nucleotides: 13. CDR1 and CDR2 (germline): SGHRS, YFSETQ. CDR3 length equals 16 residues. CDR3 amino acids: CASSLPTGGAGDEQYF. The DNA of the CDR3 is TGCGCCAGCAGCCTACCTACAGGGGGCGCGGGCGACGAGCAGTACTTC. The full variable domain, its missing parts supplied by reference TRBV5-1 and TRBJ2-7, is KAGVTQTPRYLIKTRGQQVTLSCSPISGHRSVSWYQQTPGQGLQFLFEYFSETQRNKGNFPGRFSGRQFSNSRSEMNVSTLELGDSALYLCASSLPTGGAGDEQYFGPGTRLTVT.

This clone has at least ten counts. This chain uses TRBV27 with TRBJ2-3; D not resolved. Germline-derived CDR1 and CDR2 are MNHEY and SMNVEV (reference sequence). This CDR3 region has 15 residues. V gave up 5 bases and J gave up 1 base, with 13 bases separating them. CDR3 bases: TGTGCCAGCAGTCCTTCTGGCCTGCGCACAGATACGCAGTATTTT. It translates to CASSPSGLRTDTQYF.

The count of this clone is one. The J gene is TRBJ2-3, the V gene TRBV2; possible D gene TRBD1, 6 bases. With 6 bases removed from V and 2 bases from J, the gap between germline ends came to 15 bases. Germline loops: CDR1 SNHLY, CDR2 FYNNEI. The CDR3 runs 15 residues. The CDR3: CASRDPGHFTDTQYF. For the CDR3, the DNA is TGTGCCAGCAGGGACCCGGGACACTTCACAGATACGCAGTATTTT. The whole variable domain, remainder taken from reference TRBV2 and TRBJ2-3, is EPEVTQTPSHQVTQMGQEVILRCVPISNHLYFYWYRQILGQKVEFLVSFYNNEISEKSEIFDDQFSVERPDGSNFTLKIRSTKLEDSAMYFCASRDPGHFTDTQYFGPGTRLTVL.

The chain carries TRBV24-1 and TRBJ2-3, with D perhaps matching TRBD2 (5 bases). With 4 bases removed from V and 2 bases from J, the gap between germline ends came to 15 bases. The CDR3 length is 16 residues. Germline CDR1 is KGHDR and CDR2 is SFDVKD. CDR3 coding DNA: TGTGCCACCAGTGACCAGCGGAGCGACTCCACAGATACGCAGTATTTT. Translation gives CATSDQRSDSTDTQYF.

This chain uses TRBV6-5 with TRBJ1-2; D perhaps matches TRBD1 (6 bases). Germline V lookup: CDR1 MNHEY, CDR2 SVGAGI. V was pared by 6 bases and J by 8 bases, with 16 bases between. This CDR3 has 13 residues. DNA of the CDR3: TGTGCCAGCAGGGACATACAGGGAGACGGCTACACCTTC. This encodes CASRDIQGDGYTF.

The V gene is TRBV7-2, the J gene TRBJ1-6; TRBD1 agrees at 8 bases. V was clipped by 4 bases and J by 6 bases; unmatched bases: 11. Germline V gene lookup returns CDR1 SGHTA and CDR2 FQGNSA. The CDR3 sequence is 17 residues long. The chain's CDR3 is CASSSVARTGPNSPLHF. CDR3 bases: TGTGCCAGCAGCTCTGTTGCCCGGACAGGGCCTAATTCACCCCTCCACTTT.

This clone was detected only once. This chain connects TRBV5-1 to TRBJ2-3, with D maybe TRBD2 (5 bases). The CDR3 has 18 residues. From germline, CDR1 is SGHRS and CDR2 YFSETQ. Trimming left V 4 bases short and J 5 bases short, with 26 bases between. CDR3 sequence: CASSRPRLPVGSLDTQYF. The CDR3 bases are TGCGCCAGCAGCCGCCCGAGGCTCCCCGTGGGGAGCCTAGATACGCAGTATTTT.

CDR3 amino acids: CASSPGLAGASYEQYF. CDR3 sequence (DNA): TGTGCCAGCAGTCCGGGACTAGCGGGAGCCTCCTACGAGCAGTACTTC. This chain uses TRBV11-1 with TRBJ2-7; 14 bases fit TRBD2. This CDR3 has 16 residues. Trimming at V came to 6 bases and at J to 0 bases, leaving 4 bases not matched to a gene. Germline V CDR1 and CDR2: SGHAT, FQDESV (reference sequence). Combining the CDR3 with reference TRBV11-1 and TRBJ2-7 gives the whole variable domain EAEVAQSPRYKITEKSQAVAFWCDPISGHATLYWYRQILGQGPELLVQFQDESVVDDSQLPKDRFSAERLKGVDSTLKIQPAELGDSAMYLCASSPGLAGASYEQYFGPGTRLTVT.

The chain has TRBV5-1 and TRBJ2-1, with 8 bases matching TRBD1. Germline CDR1 reads SGHRS; CDR2 reads YFSETQ. The CDR3 spans 14 residues. J gave up 4 bases and V 3 bases, and 3 bases lay outside the gene matches. The CDR3 sequence is CASSSDRVYNEQFF. The CDR3 DNA reads TGCGCCAGCAGCTCGGACAGGGTTTACAATGAGCAGTTCTTC.

This sequence joins TRBV28 and TRBJ2-2; 13 nucleotides agree with TRBD2. V lost 3 bases and J lost 3; bases outside the gene matches: 13. The CDR3 totals 20 residues. Germline CDR1 reads MDHEN; CDR2 reads SYDVKM. The CDR3 DNA sequence: TGTGCCAGCAGTTTGCCACCGGGACTAGCGGGACTTTGGGACACCGGGGAGCTGTTTTTT. Its protein is CASSLPPGLAGLWDTGELFF.

This chain uses TRBV18 with TRBJ1-5; 10 positions match TRBD1. Germline V lookup: CDR1 KGHSH, CDR2 LQKENI. V shed 6 bases, J shed 2 bases, and the junction held 10 bases outside the gene matches. The CDR3 runs 17 residues. The CDR3 region is CASSRTGGTGGNQPQHF. In DNA, the CDR3 is TGTGCCAGCTCCCGGACAGGGGGTACGGGCGGCAATCAGCCCCAGCATTTT.

The gene calls are TRBV29-1 and TRBJ1-1, with 9 positions matching TRBD1. V shed 7 bases, J shed 2 bases, and the junction held 5 bases outside the gene matches. The CDR3 spans 13 residues. Germline values: CDR1 SQVTM, CDR2 ANQGSEA. CDR3 region: CSAGQGPNTEAFF. The CDR3 nucleotides read TGCAGCGCGGGACAGGGACCCAACACTGAAGCTTTCTTT.

DNA of the CDR3: TGTGCCATCAGTGACGAGGTTACGCAGTATTTT. It yields the protein CAISDEVTQYF. This sequence joins TRBV10-3 and TRBJ2-3; D gene uncertain. Trimming removed 3 bases from V and 8 bases from J, with 6 bases in between. Germline values: CDR1 ENHRY, CDR2 SYGVKD. The CDR3 runs to 11 residues.

The rearrangement uses TRBV28 and TRBJ1-1; D unclear. Germline V CDR1 and CDR2: MDHEN, SYDVKM. The ends were cut back, 5 bases at V and 10 bases at J, with 23 bases in the middle. This CDR3 contains 15 residues. The CDR3 region is CASSPDMDSPLGAFF. DNA for the CDR3: TGTGCCAGCAGTCCCGATATGGACTCTCCGTTGGGAGCTTTCTTT.

This chain connects TRBV11-3 to TRBJ2-5; 12 positions match TRBD2. Per the germline V gene, CDR1 is SGHNT and CDR2 is YENEEA. The CDR3 contains 16 residues. After removal of 5 bases from V and 3 bases from J, the junction contained 7 bases not matched to a gene. The CDR3 DNA reads TGTGCCAGCAGCACCCGGACTAGCGGGGCAAAAGAGACCCAGTACTTC. Amino acid sequence: CASSTRTSGAKETQYF.

This sequence joins TRBV6-5 and TRBJ1-2; 9 bases fit TRBD1. Germline-derived CDR1 and CDR2 are MNHEY and SVGAGI. CDR3 length: 15 amino acids. The trim removed 4 bases at V and 8 bases at J, leaving 11 bases unmatched. The CDR3 sequence is CASSLQGTGKSGYTF. DNA for the CDR3: TGTGCCAGCAGTTTACAAGGGACAGGGAAAAGCGGCTACACCTTC.

CDR3 in amino acids: CASSPRGGVVNEQFF. The CDR3 DNA reads TGTGCCAGCAGCCCCCGGGGGGGCGTTGTAAATGAGCAGTTCTTC. The chain combines TRBV3-1 (or the pseudogene TRBV3-2) with TRBJ2-1; 8 bases agree with TRBD2. Germline trimming cut 4 bases from V and 7 bases from J; bases unmatched to any gene: 9. The CDR3 extends over 15 amino acids. Germline V gene sequence: CDR1 LGHDT, CDR2 YNNKEL (reference sequence).

The chain joins TRBV18 to TRBJ1-3, with 8 positions matching TRBD1. The CDR3 loop spans 17 amino acids. J gave up 0 bases and V 2 bases, and 6 bases lay outside the gene matches. Germline V gene data show CDR1 as KGHSH and CDR2 as LQKENI. CDR3 sequence reads: CASSPLGQEFSGNTIYF. For the CDR3, the DNA is TGTGCCAGCTCACCATTGGGACAGGAGTTCTCTGGAAACACCATATATTTT.

This chain connects TRBV5-1 to TRBJ2-1, with 8 bases identical to TRBD1. The CDR3 runs to 17 residues. Germline loops: CDR1 SGHRS, CDR2 YFSETQ. After removal of 4 bases from V and 9 bases from J, the junction contained 18 bases not matched to a gene. As DNA, the CDR3 is TGCGCCAGCAGCCTAAGACAGGGGAAGGACTGGGGCGCTGAGCAGTTCTTC. It translates to CASSLRQGKDWGAEQFF.

The chain recombines TRBV19 with TRBJ1-4; D may be TRBD1 (6 bases). In germline, CDR1 is LNHDA, CDR2 SQIVND (reference sequence). This CDR3 is built from 15 residues. Deletions cut 6 bases from V and 7 bases from J, with 18 bases between. CDR3 in DNA: TGTGCCAGTAGCCCTTGGAAGGGCAGGGGTGAAAAACTGTTTTTT. Protein sequence: CASSPWKGRGEKLFF.

The chain joins TRBV7-6 to TRBJ2-7, with a tentative D call TRBD2 (5 bases). The CDR3 spans 14 residues. CDR1 is SGHVS, CDR2 FNYEAQ, per germline. Trimming left V 1 base short and J 4 bases short, with 11 bases between. CDR3 sequence: CASSLDPSRYEQYF. The CDR3 DNA reads TGTGCCAGCAGCTTAGACCCTAGCAGGTACGAGCAGTACTTC.

The genes are TRBV30 and TRBJ2-2, with TRBD2 as a possible D gene (6 bases). V gave up 6 bases and J gave up 9 bases, with 23 bases separating them. The CDR3 contains 15 residues. The germline gives CDR1 GTSNPN, CDR2 SVGIG (reference sequence). CDR3 in amino acids: CACSHGTGEYWELFF. The CDR3 DNA reads as TGTGCCTGCAGCCACGGGACGGGGGAGTATTGGGAGCTGTTTTTT. Full variable domain (rest looked up from reference TRBV30 and TRBJ2-2): SQTIHQWPATLVQPVGSPLSLECTVEGTSNPNLYWYRQAAGRGLQLLFYSVGIGQISSEVPQNLSASRPQDRQFILSSKKLLLSDSGFYLCACSHGTGEYWELFFGEGSRLTVL.